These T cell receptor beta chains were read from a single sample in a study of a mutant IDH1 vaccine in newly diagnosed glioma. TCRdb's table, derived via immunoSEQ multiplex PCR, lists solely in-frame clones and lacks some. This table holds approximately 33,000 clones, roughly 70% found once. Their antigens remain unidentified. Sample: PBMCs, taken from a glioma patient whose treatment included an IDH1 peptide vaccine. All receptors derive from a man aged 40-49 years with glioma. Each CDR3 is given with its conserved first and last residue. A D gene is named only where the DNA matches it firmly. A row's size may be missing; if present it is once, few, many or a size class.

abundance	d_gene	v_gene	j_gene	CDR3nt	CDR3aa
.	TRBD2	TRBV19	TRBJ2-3	TGTGCCAGTAGTATAGCCGGGGGACTAGCGGGAGGCAGTGGTACGCAGTATTTT	CASSIAGGLAGGSGTQYF
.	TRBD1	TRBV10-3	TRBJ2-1	TGTGCCATCAGTGTCGGGACAGGGGGGTACAATGAGCAGTTCTTC	CAISVGTGGYNEQFF
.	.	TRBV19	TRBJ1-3	TGTGCCAGTGGGGGGCGGACCTCTGGAAACACCATATATTTT	CASGGRTSGNTIYF
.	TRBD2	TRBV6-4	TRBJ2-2	TGTGCCAGCAGTGCAACCGGGACTAGAAACACCGGGGAGCTGTTTTTT	CASSATGTRNTGELFF
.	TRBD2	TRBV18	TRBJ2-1	TGTGCCAGCTCACCAGGGCTAGCGGGAGGGGACAATGAGCAGTTCTTC	CASSPGLAGGDNEQFF
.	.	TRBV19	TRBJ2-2	TGTGCCAGTAAAGGGGAAGGTGGCGGGGAGCTGTTTTTT	CASKGEGGGELFF
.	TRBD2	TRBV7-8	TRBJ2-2	TGTGCCAGCAGCTGGCGGGGGACCGGGGAGCTGTTTTTT	CASSWRGTGELFF
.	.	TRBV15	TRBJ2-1	TGTGCCACCAGCAGAGGAACCCGAAGGGCGGAAGACCGTCAGTTCTTC	CATSRGTRRAEDRQFF
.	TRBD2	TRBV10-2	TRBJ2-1	TGCGCCAGCAGTGAGTTTTTCACTGGACTAGCGGGTATCTACAATGAGCAGTTCTTC	CASSEFFTGLAGIYNEQFF
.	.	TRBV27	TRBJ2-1	TGTGCCAGCAGTCCGCCAGGGAAGAATGAGCAGTTCTTC	CASSPPGKNEQFF
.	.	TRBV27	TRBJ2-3	TGTGCCAGCAGTTTATCTATCGGAGATACGCAGTATTTT	CASSLSIGDTQYF
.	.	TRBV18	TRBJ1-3	TGTGCCAGCTCACCCATGGGAGGCAAGAGCTCTGGAAACACCATATATTTT	CASSPMGGKSSGNTIYF
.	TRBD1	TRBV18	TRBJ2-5	TGTGCCAGCTCACCCAACGGACAGGGTGGTGAGGAGACCCAGTACTTC	CASSPNGQGGEETQYF
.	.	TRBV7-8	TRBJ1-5	TGTGCCAGCAGCCGTGCCTACGGGGGAATGGAGCCCCAGCATTTT	CASSRAYGGMEPQHF
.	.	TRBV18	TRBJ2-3	TGTGCCAGCTCAGCAGCGCCCTCCGAGACCGAGGAGAATGGTACGCAGTATTTT	CASSAAPSETEENGTQYF
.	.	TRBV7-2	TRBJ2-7	TGTGCCAGCAGCTTAGGGGGCGCAGGGCCCTCCTACGAGCAGTACTTC	CASSLGGAGPSYEQYF
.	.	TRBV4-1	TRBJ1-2	TGCGCCAGCAGCCATCAAGGCAGGGCGCATGGCTACACCTTC	CASSHQGRAHGYTF
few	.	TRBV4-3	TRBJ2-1	TGCGCCAGCAGCCCTCTTGGGGGTGAGCAGTTCTTC	CASSPLGGEQFF
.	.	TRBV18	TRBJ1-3	TGTGCCAGCTCAGCGGACGCTCCGTCCTCTGGAAACACCATATATTTT	CASSADAPSSGNTIYF
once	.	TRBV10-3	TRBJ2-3	TGTGCCATCAGTCCCGGACCAGCTAGCACAGATACGCAGTATTTT	CAISPGPASTDTQYF
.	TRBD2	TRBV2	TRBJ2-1	TGTGCCAGCAGTCCACTAGCGGGAGCCTACAATGAGCAGTTCTTC	CASSPLAGAYNEQFF
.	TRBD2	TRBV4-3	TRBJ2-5	TGCGCCAGCAGCCAAGGGGGTGGGCTAGCGGGAGCGGAGACCCAGTACTTC	CASSQGGGLAGAETQYF
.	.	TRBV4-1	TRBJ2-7	TGCGCCAGCAGCATAGGTCGACTCTACGAGCAGTACTTC	CASSIGRLYEQYF
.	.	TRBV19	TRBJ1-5	TGTGCCAGCAAAGTCAGAGGAACATCACTTCGGACGGAGCCCCAGCATTTT	CASKVRGTSLRTEPQHF
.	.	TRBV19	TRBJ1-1	TGTGCCAGTAGTATAGGGGGCAAACGATGGACTGAAGCTTTCTTT	CASSIGGKRWTEAFF
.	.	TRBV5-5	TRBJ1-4	TGTGCCAGCAGCCGAACTGGGAGGACAACTAATGAAAAACTGTTTTTT	CASSRTGRTTNEKLFF
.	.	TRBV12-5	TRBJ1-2	TGTGCTAGTGGTTTGGGAGACATCAGGACCGGCTACACCTTC	CASGLGDIRTGYTF
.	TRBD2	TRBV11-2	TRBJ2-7	TGTGCCAGCAGCTTAATACTAGCGGGAGGCCACGAGCAGTACTTC	CASSLILAGGHEQYF
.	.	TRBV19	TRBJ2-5	TGTGCCAGTAGTCAACACCGAGAGACCCAGTACTTC	CASSQHRETQYF
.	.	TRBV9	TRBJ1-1	TGTGCCAGCAGTGTAGCTCCAGGAACTGAAGCTTTCTTT	CASSVAPGTEAFF
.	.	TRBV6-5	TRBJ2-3	TGTGCCAGCAGGCAGATTTTTGAAGATACGCAGTATTTT	CASRQIFEDTQYF
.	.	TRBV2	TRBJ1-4	TGTGCCAGCCGCCCACGGGTCACTAATGAAAAACTGTTTTTT	CASRPRVTNEKLFF
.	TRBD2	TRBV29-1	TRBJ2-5	TGCAGCGTTGGGGGGGGACTAGCGGGAGGGCCAGGAGAGACCCAGTACTTC	CSVGGGLAGGPGETQYF
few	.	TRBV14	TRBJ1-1	TGTGCCAGCAGCCAAGAGAGGGCATCGAACACTGAAGCTTTCTTT	CASSQERASNTEAFF
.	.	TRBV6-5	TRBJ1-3	TGTGCCAGCAGGCCGGGCGGGGTCTCTGGAAACACCATATATTTT	CASRPGGVSGNTIYF
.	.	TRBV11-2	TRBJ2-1	TGTGCCAGCACAGGGTTGGATGAGCAGTTCTTC	CASTGLDEQFF
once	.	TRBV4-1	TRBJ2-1	TGCGCCAGCAGCCCCGTTTTTACAGAGGGCGTCTACAATGAGCAGTTCTTC	CASSPVFTEGVYNEQFF
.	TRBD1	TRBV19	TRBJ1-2	TGTGCCAGTAGTCGCCAGGGGGATGGCTACACCTTC	CASSRQGDGYTF
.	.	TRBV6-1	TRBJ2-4	TGTGCCAGCAGTGATTTCAATCTAGCCAAAAACATTCAGTACTTC	CASSDFNLAKNIQYF
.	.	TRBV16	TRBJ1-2	TGTGCCAGCAGCCCCGCCGGACAGACTGGCTACACCTTC	CASSPAGQTGYTF
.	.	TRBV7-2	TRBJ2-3	TGTGCCAGCAGCTATCAAGGGTACACAGATACGCAGTATTTT	CASSYQGYTDTQYF
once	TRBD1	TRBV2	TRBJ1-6	TGTGCCAGCAGTGTGGACGGCAGGGGGGGTTCACCCCTCCACTTT	CASSVDGRGGSPLHF
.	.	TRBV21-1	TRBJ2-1	TGTGCCAGCGGGACTAGCTCCTACAATGAGCAGTTCTTC	CASGTSSYNEQFF
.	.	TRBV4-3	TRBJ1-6	TGCGCCAGCAGCCAAGATCTCGGGGCAGGGAATTCACCCCTCCACTTT	CASSQDLGAGNSPLHF
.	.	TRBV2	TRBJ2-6	TGTGCCAGCAGTGAAGCGCGGACCCCTGGGGCCAACGTCCTGACTTTC	CASSEARTPGANVLTF
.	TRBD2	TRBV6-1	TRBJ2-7	TGTGCCAGCAGTTTGACTAGCGGCTACGAGCAGTACTTC	CASSLTSGYEQYF
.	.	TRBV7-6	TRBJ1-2	TGTGCCAGCAGCTCCGGACTTAACTATGGCTACACCTTC	CASSSGLNYGYTF
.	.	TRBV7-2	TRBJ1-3	TGTGCCAGCAGCGTCAGCGGGCCGCCTGGAAACACCATATATTTT	CASSVSGPPGNTIYF
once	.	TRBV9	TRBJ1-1	TGTGCCAGCACCCGGGACGGAGGGGAGGCTTTCTTT	CASTRDGGEAFF
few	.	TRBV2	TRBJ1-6	TGTGCCAGCCGCGTACGGACGGAGAATTCACCCCTCCACTTT	CASRVRTENSPLHF
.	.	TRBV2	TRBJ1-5	TGTGCCAGCAGTGGCCTTGGACAGAGGGGCAATCAGCCCCAGCATTTT	CASSGLGQRGNQPQHF